A selection of T cell receptor beta chains follows, all from one sample in a study of cytomegalovirus exposure and HLA in healthy donors. Method: immunoSEQ multiplex PCR; TCRdb's copy keeps in-frame clones and lacks some. This table holds some 130,000 clones, 65% to 80% found once. Material for sequencing was PBMCs. These TCRs come from a male donor in good health and CMV-seropositive. CDR3s include the opening cysteine and the closing phenylalanine or tryptophan. The D gene is left open where the match is weak. Size values are once, few and many counts, or a class for expanded clones, and some rows have none.

j_gene | abundance | v_gene | d_gene | CDR3aa | CDR3nt
TRBJ2-2 | - | TRBV7-6 | - | CASSSWAGDTGELFF | TGTGCCAGCAGCTCCTGGGCGGGCGACACCGGGGAGCTGTTTTTT
TRBJ2-2 | - | TRBV11-3 | - | CASSPRRENTGELFF | TGTGCCAGCTCCCCCCGCAGGGAGAACACCGGGGAGCTGTTTTTT
TRBJ2-2 | - | TRBV6-5 | TRBD1 | CASRGTGSTGELFF | TGTGCCAGCAGGGGGACAGGGTCCACCGGGGAGCTGTTTTTT
TRBJ2-7 | - | TRBV5-1 | TRBD1 | CASSDRGQGHEQYF | TGCGCCAGCAGCGACCGAGGACAGGGCCACGAGCAGTACTTC
TRBJ2-7 | - | TRBV11-3 | TRBD2 | CASSLGLATEQYF | TGTGCCAGCAGCTTGGGACTAGCGACCGAGCAGTACTTC
TRBJ1-1 | - | TRBV28 | - | CASSRPPRVTEAFF | TGTGCCAGCTCTCGCCCCCCCAGGGTTACTGAAGCTTTCTTT
TRBJ2-7 | - | TRBV6-5 | TRBD2 | CASRLGLGAYEQYF | TGTGCCAGCAGACTAGGACTAGGGGCCTACGAGCAGTACTTC
TRBJ1-5 | - | TRBV7-8 | - | CASSLAGTGNQPQHF | TGTGCCAGCAGCTTAGCAGGGACTGGCAATCAGCCCCAGCATTTT
TRBJ1-4 | - | TRBV15 | TRBD1 | CATSRGDRDEKLFF | TGTGCCACCAGCAGAGGGGACAGGGACGAAAAACTGTTTTTT
TRBJ1-6 | - | TRBV5-4 | - | CASSLRGGGESPLHF | TGTGCCAGCAGCCTAAGGGGGGGAGGGGAATCGCCCCTCCACTTT
TRBJ2-3 | - | TRBV5-8 | TRBD2 | CASSLRRGGDPDTQYF | TGTGCCAGCAGCTTGAGACGGGGGGGGGACCCAGATACGCAGTATTTT
TRBJ1-6 | - | TRBV4-2 | - | CASSQEQGGSPLHF | TGTGCCAGCAGCCAAGAACAGGGTGGATCACCCCTCCACTTT
TRBJ2-7 | - | TRBV5-1 | - | CASSPAAEGEQYF | TGCGCCAGCAGCCCCGCTGCGGAGGGCGAGCAGTACTTC
TRBJ1-3 | - | TRBV7-2 | - | CASSLGTGQLYGNTIYF | TGTGCCAGCAGCTTAGGTACTGGACAGCTATATGGAAACACCATATATTTT
TRBJ1-5 | once | TRBV7-2 | TRBD1 | CASSLEQGAGQPQHF | TGTGCCAGCAGCTTGGAACAGGGGGCCGGCCAGCCCCAGCATTTT
TRBJ1-5 | - | TRBV7-2 | - | CASSVGGDNQPQHF | TGTGCCAGCAGCGTAGGCGGGGACAATCAGCCCCAGCATTTT
TRBJ2-7 | once | TRBV19 | TRBD1 | CASSNTGAPLEQYF | TGTGCCAGTAGTAATACAGGGGCTCCTCTCGAGCAGTACTTC
TRBJ1-2 | - | TRBV13 | TRBD1 | CASSLGGRTGAVYGYTF | TGTGCCAGCAGCTTAGGTGGAAGGACAGGGGCGGTTTATGGCTACACCTTC
TRBJ2-2 | - | TRBV14 | - | CASSQNLRTGELFF | TGTGCCAGCAGCCAAAATTTGCGCACCGGGGAGCTGTTTTTT
TRBJ2-5 | once | TRBV7-9 | TRBD2 | CASSRGGASETQYF | TGTGCCAGCAGCCGCGGGGGGGCCTCAGAGACCCAGTACTTC
TRBJ2-5 | - | TRBV5-4 | TRBD2 | CASSAGGLAETREQYF | TGTGCCAGCAGCGCGGGAGGACTAGCGGAGACGAGGGAGCAGTACTTC
TRBJ1-1 | - | TRBV9 | - | CASSEGWGGRTEAFF | TGTGCCAGCAGCGAGGGTTGGGGGGGAAGGACTGAAGCTTTCTTT
TRBJ1-1 | - | TRBV5-5 | - | CASSLLSTEAFF | TGTGCCAGCAGCTTGCTGTCCACTGAAGCTTTCTTT
TRBJ1-4 | - | TRBV5-1 | TRBD1 | CASGEQGPTNEKLFF | TGCGCCAGCGGAGAACAGGGGCCAACTAATGAAAAACTGTTTTTT
TRBJ2-1 | - | TRBV4-1 | TRBD2 | CASSQDRDYRLYNEQFF | TGCGCCAGCAGCCAAGATCGGGACTACCGGCTATACAATGAGCAGTTCTTC
TRBJ2-3 | - | TRBV27 | - | CANFRVRVADTDTQYF | TGTGCCAACTTTAGGGTCCGGGTAGCGGATACAGATACGCAGTATTTT